This entry features one T cell receptor (beta chain) sequence. This sample stems from a study of cytomegalovirus exposure and HLA in healthy donors. Only in-frame clones appear in the TCRdb table, and some are missing; sequencing was by immunoSEQ multiplex PCR. The sample yields 130,000 or so clones, approximately 89% seen once. The clonotype originates from a man aged 25-45 years in good health and CMV-seronegative. The source material was PBMCs.

CDR3 bases: TGTGCCAGTCATAAAGACAGGGGATGGAACGAGCAGTACTTC. Amino acids: CASHKDRGWNEQYF. The chain links TRBV11-2 to TRBJ2-7; 8 bases match TRBD1. This CDR3 is 14 amino acids long. J was trimmed by 5 bases and V by 9 bases; bases with no gene match: 12. Germline CDR1 SGHAT, CDR2 FQNNGV.